The present T cell receptor (beta chain) was sequenced within a study of T cells in pancreatic ductal adenocarcinoma. Here immunoSEQ multiplex PCR was the method, and the copy in TCRdb shows in-frame clones only, minus some. The sample has some 2,500 clones; just under 75% are singletons. Per the germline V gene, CDR1 is SGHAT and CDR2 is FQNNGV. V dropped 1 base and J dropped 5 bases, with 14 bases sitting between them. The CDR3 runs to 15 residues. No neoadjuvant therapy was given to the selected pancreatic ductal adenocarcinoma patients before their surgery. The source material was pancreatic tumor tissue. The chain links TRBV11-2 to TRBJ1-1; the D is unclear. The TCR comes from a human donor with pancreatic ductal adenocarcinoma. The CDR3 DNA sequence: TGTGCCAGCAGCTTAGGGCGTAGGGCGGGGACTGAAGCTTTCTTT. As protein: CASSLGRRAGTEAFF.